These 18 T cell receptor beta chains share one sample of origin, sequenced in a study of persistence of HIV-infected CD4 T cells. The immunoSEQ assay was version 4, run in survey mode. Some clones are missing from TCRdb's copy, which holds only in-frame ones; the method was immunoSEQ multiplex PCR. The table lists some 37,000 clones, roughly four fifths of them singletons. Their cognate antigens are unknown. Cells were stimulated with overlapping HIV-1 Gag 15-mer peptides. CD40L-negative CD69-negative CD45RO-high memory CD4+ T cells were sorted as populations depleted of antigen-responding cells. Sequencing used cultured CD4+ T cells from PBMCs, obtained from a patient who received antiretroviral therapy. The receptor source for this set is an adult with HIV. The donor label of this sample is uncertain.

The gene calls are TRBV2 and TRBJ2-2; D is possibly TRBD1 or TRBD2 (6 bases each). Trimming removed 4 bases from V and 4 bases from J, with 13 bases in between. The CDR3 is 15 residues long. Germline V gene sequence: CDR1 SNHLY, CDR2 FYNNEI. The CDR3 protein is CASSVGGPSTGELFF. In DNA, the CDR3 is TGTGCCAGCAGTGTAGGGGGGCCTTCCACCGGGGAGCTGTTTTTT.

The chain uses TRBV18 and TRBJ1-5, with D hard to call. This CDR3 contains 13 residues. V was shortened by 6 bases and J by 5 bases, with 11 bases between the two germline ends. Per the germline V gene, CDR1 is KGHSH and CDR2 is LQKENI. The CDR3 is CASSQREDQPQHF. Here the CDR3 DNA reads TGTGCCAGCTCTCAGAGGGAGGATCAGCCCCAGCATTTT.

The chain recombines TRBV5-1 with TRBJ2-5; 8 nucleotides agree with TRBD2. The CDR3 has 15 amino acids. V was pared by 3 bases and J by 3 bases, with 7 bases of the junction left unmatched. Germline V gives CDR1 SGHRS, CDR2 YFSETQ. CDR3 nucleotide sequence: TGCGCCAGCAGCTGGAACCCGGGGGGGGAAGAGACCCAGTACTTC. The encoded protein is CASSWNPGGEETQYF.

V usage is TRBV19 and J usage is TRBJ2-2, with D perhaps being TRBD1 or TRBD2 (6 bases each). The V end lost 7 bases, the J end lost 5 bases, and 11 bases lay between the germline ends. This CDR3 is 13 amino acids long. Germline-derived CDR1 and CDR2 are LNHDA and SQIVND (reference sequence). CDR3 nucleotides: TGTGCCAGTACGCAGGGGAGGACCGGGGAGCTGTTTTTT. It yields the protein CASTQGRTGELFF.

This clone showed up just once. This chain connects TRBV7-3 to TRBJ2-1; 8 nucleotides agree with TRBD2. The CDR3 is 16 residues long. V trimming: 2 bases; J trimming: 6 bases; junction bases outside the gene matches: 9. Germline-derived CDR1 and CDR2 are SGHTA and FQGTGA. Written as DNA, the CDR3 is TGTGCCAGCAGCTTACATCCAGCGGGGGTGGGCAATGAGCAGTTCTTC. Protein sequence: CASSLHPAGVGNEQFF.

V and J are TRBV13 and TRBJ1-1, with D possibly TRBD1 on 5 matching bases. Trimming shortened V by 6 bases and J by 0 bases, and 20 bases separated the two germline ends. Per the germline V gene, CDR1 is PRHDT and CDR2 is FYEKMQ (reference sequence). The CDR3 runs 17 residues. The CDR3 region has the DNA TGTGCCAGCAGTCAAGGGCCCGGGACCCGGATGAACACTGAAGCTTTCTTT. Its protein is CASSQGPGTRMNTEAFF.

The J gene is TRBJ1-1, the V gene TRBV10-1; 7 bases fit TRBD1. Germline CDR1 reads WNHNN; CDR2 reads SYGVQD (reference sequence). Trimming at V came to 4 bases and at J to 0 bases, leaving 5 bases not matched to a gene. The CDR3 extends over 15 amino acids. The CDR3 loop reads CASSGTGQLNTEAFF. CDR3 nucleotides: TGCGCCAGCAGTGGGACGGGACAGCTGAACACTGAAGCTTTCTTT.

This chain connects TRBV30 to TRBJ2-2; unclear D gene. The germline V gene has CDR1 GTSNPN and CDR2 SVGIG (reference sequence). V was clipped by 5 bases and J by 4 bases, with 11 bases between them. The CDR3 runs 13 residues. For the CDR3, the DNA is TGTGCCTGGGTGGGGTTAGGCACCGGGGAGCTGTTTTTT. It translates to CAWVGLGTGELFF.

In its sample, this clone was seen a few times. The chain couples TRBV7-7 to TRBJ2-2; the match to TRBD1 covers 8 bases. J lost 3 bases, V lost 2 bases, and 2 bases had no gene match. The CDR3 is 15 residues long. Germline lookup yields CDR1 SSHAT and CDR2 FNYEAQ (reference sequence). CDR3 protein: CASSLSGGDTGELFF. In DNA form, the CDR3 reads TGTGCCAGCAGCTTATCAGGGGGCGACACCGGGGAGCTGTTTTTT. The full variable domain, in which reference TRBV7-7 and TRBJ2-2 provide the parts outside the CDR3, is GAGVSQSPRYKVTKRGQDVTLRCDPISSHATLYWYQQALGQGPEFLTYFNYEAQPDKSGLPSDRFSAERPEGSISTLTIQRTEQRDSAMYRCASSLSGGDTGELFFGEGSRLTVL.

The chain carries TRBV25-1 and TRBJ1-1, with 8 bases lining up with TRBD1. Germline V gives CDR1 MGHDK, CDR2 SYGVNS. Trimming at V came to 6 bases and at J to 4 bases, leaving 7 bases not matched to a gene. CDR3 length: 14 amino acids. In DNA, the CDR3 is TGTGCCAGCAGGGACAGGGAGGGGACCACTGAAGCTTTCTTT. Protein sequence: CASRDREGTTEAFF.

This clone was found once. The chain carries TRBV9 and TRBJ2-3, with D possibly being TRBD2 (7 bases). V was cut by 0 bases and J by 2 bases, with 13 bases left in between. The CDR3 extends over 16 amino acids. Germline CDR1 SGDLS, CDR2 YYNGEE. The CDR3 sequence: CASSVAAGAYTDTQYF. CDR3 coding DNA: TGTGCCAGCAGCGTAGCTGCGGGGGCTTACACAGATACGCAGTATTTT.

V gene TRBV29-1 combines with J gene TRBJ2-1; TRBD2 matches 7 bases. The CDR3 runs to 16 residues. Per the germline V gene, CDR1 is SQVTM and CDR2 is ANQGSEA. J lost 7 bases, V lost 5 bases, and 17 bases had no gene match. The CDR3 loop reads CSVLGRGGVNANEQFF. In DNA form, the CDR3 reads TGCAGCGTTCTAGGACGTGGGGGGGTGAACGCTAATGAGCAGTTCTTC.

The chain uses TRBV5-8 and TRBJ2-3; D unresolved. CDR3 size: 15 residues. CDR1 is SGHTS, CDR2 YDEGEE, per germline. With 2 bases removed from V and 2 bases from J, the gap between germline ends came to 12 bases. CDR3 nucleotides: TGTGCCAGCAGCTTAGGGCGAGTCCTCACAGATACGCAGTATTTT. Translation: CASSLGRVLTDTQYF. The full variable domain, its missing parts supplied by reference TRBV5-8 and TRBJ2-3, is EAGVTQSPTHLIKTRGQQATLRCSPISGHTSVYWYQQALGLGLQFLLWYDEGEERNRGNFPPRFSGRQFPNYSSELNVNALELEDSALYLCASSLGRVLTDTQYFGPGTRLTVL.

In its sample, this clone was seen a few times. Here the CDR3 omits its conserved ending phenylalanine or tryptophan, so a read error is the likely source. The DNA is omitted, as the CDR3 cannot be located on it reliably, and the CDR3 follows TCRdb's listing. The V call is TRBV6-1, the J call TRBJ1-1; the D segment call TRBD1 is taken from the table without a DNA check. Both ends counted, the CDR3 spans 11 residues. Germline V gene lookup returns CDR1 MNHNS and CDR2 SASEGT. The CDR3 reads CASSKMGQGNL.

The chain carries TRBV5-6 and TRBJ1-2; TRBD1 might be the D (6 bases). The V end lost 4 bases, the J end lost 2 bases, and 12 bases lay between the germline ends. The CDR3 has 14 residues. Germline values: CDR1 SGHDT, CDR2 YYEEEE. The CDR3 spells CASSLDSGNYGYTF. The CDR3 DNA follows: TGTGCCAGCAGCCTGGACAGCGGGAACTATGGCTACACCTTC.

V and J are TRBV30 and TRBJ1-2; D is ambiguous. Per germline, CDR1 GTSNPN and CDR2 SVGIG (reference sequence). The CDR3 spans 13 residues. V lost 2 bases and J lost 4, with 11 bases in between. Written as DNA, the CDR3 is TGTGCCTGGAGTTTAGGAACTTCCTATGGCTACACCTTC. Translating gives CAWSLGTSYGYTF.

This CDR3 reads CSASLYGTETEAFF. CDR3 coding DNA: TGCAGTGCTAGTTTATACGGGACAGAGACTGAAGCTTTCTTT. V gene TRBV20-1 combines with J gene TRBJ1-1, with 7 bases lining up with TRBD1. The J segment lost 5 bases and the V segment lost 3 bases, leaving 9 bases of the junction unmatched. The germline V gene encodes CDR1 DFQATT and CDR2 SNEGSKA (reference sequence). The CDR3 has 14 residues.

This chain joins TRBV9 and TRBJ2-5; D remains ambiguous. This CDR3 contains 14 residues. Trimming took off 0 bases at V and 1 base at J, with 7 bases between the two ends. Germline V gene lookup returns CDR1 SGDLS and CDR2 YYNGEE. This CDR3 reads CASSVGHSQETQYF. CDR3 sequence (DNA): TGTGCCAGCAGCGTAGGACACAGCCAAGAGACCCAGTACTTC. The full variable domain, in which reference TRBV9 and TRBJ2-5 provide the parts outside the CDR3, is DSGVTQTPKHLITATGQRVTLRCSPRSGDLSVYWYQQSLDQGLQFLIQYYNGEERAKGNILERFSAQQFPDLHSELNLSSLELGDSALYFCASSVGHSQETQYFGPGTRLLVL.